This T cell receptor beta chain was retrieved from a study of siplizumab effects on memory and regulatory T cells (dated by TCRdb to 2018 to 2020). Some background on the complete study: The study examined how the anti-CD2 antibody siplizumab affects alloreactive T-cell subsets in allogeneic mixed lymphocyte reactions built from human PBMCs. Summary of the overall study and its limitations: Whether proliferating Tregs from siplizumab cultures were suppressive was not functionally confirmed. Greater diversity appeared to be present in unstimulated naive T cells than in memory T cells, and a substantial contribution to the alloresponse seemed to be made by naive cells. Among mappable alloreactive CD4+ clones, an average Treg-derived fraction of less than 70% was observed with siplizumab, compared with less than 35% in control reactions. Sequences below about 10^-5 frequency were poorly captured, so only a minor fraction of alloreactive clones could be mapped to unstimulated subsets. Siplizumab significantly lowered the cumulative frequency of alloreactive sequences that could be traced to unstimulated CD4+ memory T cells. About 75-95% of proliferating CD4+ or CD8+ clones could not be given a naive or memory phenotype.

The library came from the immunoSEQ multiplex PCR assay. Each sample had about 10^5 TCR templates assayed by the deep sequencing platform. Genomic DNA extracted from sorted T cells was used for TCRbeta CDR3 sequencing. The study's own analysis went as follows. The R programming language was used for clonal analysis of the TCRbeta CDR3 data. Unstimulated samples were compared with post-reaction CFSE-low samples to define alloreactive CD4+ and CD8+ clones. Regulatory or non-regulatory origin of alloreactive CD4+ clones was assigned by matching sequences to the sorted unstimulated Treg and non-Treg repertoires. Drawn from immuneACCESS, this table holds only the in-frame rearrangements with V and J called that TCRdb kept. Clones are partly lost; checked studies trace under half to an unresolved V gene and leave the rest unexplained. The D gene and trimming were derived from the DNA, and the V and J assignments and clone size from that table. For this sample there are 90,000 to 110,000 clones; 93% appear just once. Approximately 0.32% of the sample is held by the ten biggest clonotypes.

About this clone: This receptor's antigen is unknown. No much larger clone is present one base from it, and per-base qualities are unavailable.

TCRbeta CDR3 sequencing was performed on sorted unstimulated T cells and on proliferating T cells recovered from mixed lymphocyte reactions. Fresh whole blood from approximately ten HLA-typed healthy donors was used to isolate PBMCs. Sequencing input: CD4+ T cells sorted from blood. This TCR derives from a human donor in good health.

DNA sequence: TGTGCCAGCAGCGAATGGGACAGGGGAACGTCACCCCTCCACTTT. Its translation is CASSEWDRGTSPLHF. Recombination connected TRBV7-3 to TRBJ1-6, and 10 bases in between align with TRBD1. From its cysteine to its phenylalanine, the CDR3 spans 15 amino acids. CDR3 DNA only is kept here, 45 bases in frame from base 1. The germline V gene specifies SGHTA as CDR1 and FQGTGA as CDR2. V has 5 bases trimmed and J has 10 bases trimmed; junction bases matching no gene number 8.